What follows is one T cell receptor (beta chain) and its context. Its antigen is currently not known. No base quality information exists; no much larger clone differs at one position. Reading the label with the study, this specimen's time point is: about 28 days (+/-7) after the second vaccine dose. Because spike-specific TCR depth and breadth did not differ between the two schedules, AZD1222 recipients who got a second dose at roughly 4 weeks were pooled with those who got a second dose at roughly 12 weeks. Samples from vaccinated people were obtained from the UK trials COV001 and COV002, which included a single-blind randomized controlled phase 2/3 trial of AZD1222 (ChAdOx1 nCoV-19) in healthy adults. For TCRbeta chain sequencing, PBMC samples from trial participants were taken at day 0 and at day 28 after the second dose. This entry is derived from a study of T cell responses to AZD1222 COVID-19 vaccine (dated by TCRdb to the early 2020s). Background for the entire study: A total of more than 230 trial participants underwent TCR sequencing, of whom 200 to 220 received two doses of AZD1222 and about 25 received two doses of the MenACWY control vaccine. Trial participants were enrolled into age subgroups of 18-55, 56-69 and 70-plus years, which contained about 150, 27 and 61 TCR-sequenced participants, respectively. Study-level results and caveats: No day 14 peak-response samples were available, so repertoires were characterized only after the peak T cell response. Vaccine-associated CD4 TCRs spanned the whole spike protein, with dominant responses in regions 160-218 and 743-854. After two AZD1222 doses, both the breadth and the depth of spike-specific TCRs were significantly higher than at day 0 and than in MenACWY recipients. Participants were mostly white British and included more females than males, and it was suggested by the authors that clonal diversity may have been underestimated. In the small 56-69-year group, the increase in depth fell short of significance, most likely because of low power. Conclusions about previously exposed vaccinees were limited because only a handful of AZD1222 recipients were SARS-CoV-2 seropositive at baseline. Epitopes outside the regions mutated in the B.1.351 and B.1.1.7 variants were reportedly recognized by nearly half of the unique spike-specific TCRs.

The germline V gene (reference sequence) supplies CDR1 SGHAT and CDR2 FQDESV. V and J are truncated by 8 bases and 5 bases respectively, leaving an intervening sequence of 15 bases. The CDR3 has 13 amino acids, counting the end cysteine and phenylalanine. Only CDR3 DNA remains: 39 bases, in frame from the first base. The CDR3 regions of human TCRbeta chains were subjected to immunosequencing. The study's own analysis went as follows. TCRs in the repertoires were matched against a reference library of SARS-CoV-2-specific TCRs that had been generated with the MIRA antigen-specificity platform. Breadth meant the fraction of unique TCRs that were SARS-CoV-2-associated, whereas depth meant the fraction of total T cells that were SARS-CoV-2-associated. Using the MIRA data, each spike-specific TCR was mapped to the spike region that the TCR reacts to and placed in a CD4 or CD8 class. Log10-transformed breadth and depth values were compared by one-way ANOVA with Sidak's multiple comparisons tests. TCRdb took this table from immuneACCESS and kept in-frame rearrangements with V and J called. Such tables lack part of the clones; where checked against another copy, unresolved V genes explain under half of the gap, and the rest is unexplained. That table supplies the V and J calls and clone size; D and trimming were determined from the DNA. The sample table records 95,000 to 100,000 clones; approximately 84% of these occur just once. Approximately 15% of the sample is taken by the ten largest.

The rearranged segments are TRBV11-1 and TRBJ1-2, with no reliable assignment of the D segment. The sequence was collected from an adult who received the AZD1222 COVID-19 vaccine. The sequenced sample was peripheral blood, obtained 28 days after the second AZD1222 dose. The CDR3 protein is CASSSRGGYGYTF. In nucleotide form, the sequence is TGTGCCAGCTCATCTCGGGGAGGATATGGCTACACCTTC.